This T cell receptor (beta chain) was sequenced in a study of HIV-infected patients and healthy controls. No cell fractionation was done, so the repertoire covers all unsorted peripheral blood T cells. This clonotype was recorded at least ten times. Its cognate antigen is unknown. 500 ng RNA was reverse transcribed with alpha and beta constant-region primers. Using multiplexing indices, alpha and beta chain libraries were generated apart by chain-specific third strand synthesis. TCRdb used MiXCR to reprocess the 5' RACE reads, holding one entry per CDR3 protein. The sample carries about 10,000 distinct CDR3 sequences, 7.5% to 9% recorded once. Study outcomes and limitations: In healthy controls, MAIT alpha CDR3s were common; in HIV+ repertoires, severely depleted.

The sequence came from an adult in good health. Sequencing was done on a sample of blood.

CDR3 residues: CASSAGTVTYEQYF. CDR3 in DNA: TGTGCCAGCAGCGCCGGGACGGTCACCTACGAGCAGTACTTC. This chain uses TRBV9 with TRBJ2-7; D is possibly TRBD1 or TRBD2 (5 bases each). Trimming stripped 3 bases from V and 2 bases from J, with 12 bases between. CDR3 length equals 14 residues. Germline values: CDR1 SGDLS, CDR2 YYNGEE.